Given below is one T cell receptor beta chain in context. This specimen comes from a study of cytomegalovirus exposure and HLA in healthy donors. The data were produced by immunoSEQ multiplex PCR, yet TCRdb's version contains in-frame clones alone and is incomplete. The table records roughly 90,000 clones, 85% of them present only once. The CDR3 spans 15 residues. The V and J ends lost 1 base and 6 bases respectively, with 13 bases between them. The germline V gene has CDR1 SGHDN and CDR2 FVKESK. The rearrangement links TRBV14 to TRBJ1-5, with no clear D. Sequenced sample: PBMCs. The sequence was obtained from a man in his late teens or twenties in good health and CMV-seropositive. The chain's CDR3 is CASSQGHLGGQPQHF. The DNA of the CDR3 is TGTGCCAGCAGCCAAGGCCACCTAGGTGGTCAGCCCCAGCATTTT.